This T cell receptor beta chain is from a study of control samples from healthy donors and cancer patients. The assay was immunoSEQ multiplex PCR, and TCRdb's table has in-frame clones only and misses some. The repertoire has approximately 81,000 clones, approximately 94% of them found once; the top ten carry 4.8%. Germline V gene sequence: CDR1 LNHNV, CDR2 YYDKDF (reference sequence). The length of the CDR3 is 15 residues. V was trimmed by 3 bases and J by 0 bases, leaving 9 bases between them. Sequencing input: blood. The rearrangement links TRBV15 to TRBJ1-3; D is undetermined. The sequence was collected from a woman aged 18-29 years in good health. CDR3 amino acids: CATSRQVSSGNTIYF. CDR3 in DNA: TGTGCCACCAGCAGGCAGGTCAGCTCTGGAAACACCATATATTTT.